This passage covers 20 T cell receptor beta chains from one sample sequenced in a study of metastatic and nonmetastatic thyroid tumors (dated by TCRdb to the early 2020s). Before undergoing thyroid surgery, none of the patients had been given any kind of treatment. Library preparation employed PCR. The data were produced on an Illumina HiSeq 4000. TCRdb's own reprocessing of the public reads used fastp at Q25 and MiXCR and kept productive beta chains. The sample profile shows around 31,000 clones; 20% to 25% of them were found once. Approximately 3% of the sample lies in the top ten. The sample consisted of tumor tissue. The origin of the receptors is a male donor with papillary thyroid cancer or a benign thyroid nodule (not recorded which). Some clones in this sample may be carry-over from other donors' samples.

This clone was counted ten times or more. This chain uses TRBV30 with TRBJ1-2, with D uncertain. Germline values: CDR1 GTSNPN, CDR2 SVGIG (reference sequence). This CDR3 is built from 11 residues. Between the trimmed V and J ends, which lost 5 bases and 4 bases, there was a span of 8 bases. CDR3 bases: TGTGCCTGGGGAAAAGTCTATGGCTACACCTTC. Its protein is CAWGKVYGYTF.

Concerning this clone itself: An end of the junction differs from the germline gene, which may be a read error. The rearrangement uses TRBV20-1 and TRBJ1-5, with D unresolved. The CDR3 is 13 residues long. Germline V gene sequence: CDR1 DFQATT, CDR2 SNEGSKA (reference sequence). The CDR3 here is CRAQVSGNQPQHF. The DNA for the CDR3 is TGCCGTGCCCAGGTGTCGGGCAATCAGCCCCAGCATTTT.

This clone was observed at least ten times. The rearrangement links TRBV11-2 to TRBJ2-3; possibly TRBD2 for D (6 bases). Germline assignment: CDR1 SGHAT and CDR2 FQNNGV. Trimming left V 1 base short and J 2 bases short, with 10 bases between. The CDR3 length is 15 residues. This CDR3 reads CASSLGQRATDTQYF. CDR3 in DNA: TGTGCCAGCAGCTTAGGCCAGCGGGCCACAGATACGCAGTATTTT.

There are many counts of this clone. The genes are TRBV7-9 and TRBJ1-5; no reliable D call. The CDR3 consists of 14 residues. The ends were cut back, 1 base at V and 6 bases at J, with 10 bases in the middle. Germline V gene data show CDR1 as SEHNR and CDR2 as FQNEAQ (reference sequence). The CDR3 coding sequence is TGTGCCAGCAGCTTAGAGGGTTCTCGTCAGCCCCAGCATTTT. Its translation: CASSLEGSRQPQHF.

This clone was found many times. Compared with germline, one end of the junction differs, possibly owing to a read error. This chain links TRBV29-1 with TRBJ2-1; 7 bases align to TRBD1. This CDR3 has 15 amino acids. Germline CDR1 SQVTM, CDR2 ANQGSEA. In DNA form, the CDR3 reads TGCAGCGTGGAAGACAGGGAGATCCCCTACAATGAGCAGTTCTTC. Encoded protein: CSVEDREIPYNEQFF.

This clone was observed many times. This chain connects TRBV7-8 to TRBJ2-1, with 13 bases fitting TRBD2. The CDR3 sequence is 16 residues long. The germline V gene encodes CDR1 SGHVS and CDR2 FQNEAQ. The V segment lost 5 bases and the J segment 2 bases; nucleotides outside the gene matches: 3. The CDR3 DNA follows: TGTGCCAGCAGCACTGGACTAGCGGGAGCCTACAATGAGCAGTTCTTC. It translates to CASSTGLAGAYNEQFF.

The CDR3 loop reads CASSVVDGTGLSGNTIYF. In DNA form, the CDR3 reads TGTGCCAGCAGCGTAGTTGACGGGACAGGCCTCTCTGGAAACACCATATATTTT. The rearrangement links TRBV9 to TRBJ1-3; 8 bases map to TRBD1. V trimming: 0 bases; J trimming: 0 bases; junction bases outside the gene matches: 8. The CDR3 length is 18 residues. Germline V gene sequence: CDR1 SGDLS, CDR2 YYNGEE.

This clone was found many times. The CDR3 nucleotides read TGCAGCGTTGAGGACAGGGGGCGTGAGCAGTACTTC. It yields the protein CSVEDRGREQYF. The V and J genes are TRBV29-1 and TRBJ2-7, with TRBD1 identical over 11 bases. The length of the CDR3 is 12 residues. V trimming: 3 bases; J trimming: 7 bases; junction bases outside the gene matches: 2. CDR1 and CDR2 from the germline V gene are SQVTM and ANQGSEA.

The rearrangement links TRBV5-4 to TRBJ2-7; TRBD2 aligns across 13 bases. After removal of 3 bases from V and 3 bases from J, the junction contained 9 bases not matched to a gene. The germline CDR1 and CDR2 sequences are SGHNT and YYREEE (reference sequence). The CDR3 is 17 residues long. CDR3 sequence: CASSSGLAGTRGYEQYF. CDR3 nucleotide sequence: TGTGCCAGCAGCTCGGGACTAGCGGGAACAAGGGGCTACGAGCAGTACTTC.

This clone has just a few counts. This chain uses TRBV19 with TRBJ2-3; D is ambiguous. Deletions cut 4 bases from V and 3 bases from J, with 2 bases between. This CDR3 contains 11 residues. Looked up from germline, CDR1 is LNHDA and CDR2 is SQIVND (reference sequence). For the CDR3, the DNA is TGTGCCAGTAGTAAAACAGATACGCAGTATTTT. It translates to CASSKTDTQYF.

This rearrangement joins TRBV11-2 to TRBJ2-2, with D perhaps matching TRBD1 or TRBD2 (5 bases each). V lost 6 bases to trimming and J lost 0 bases, with 14 bases between them. CDR1 is SGHAT and CDR2 is FQNNGV in the germline V gene. The CDR3 runs to 16 residues. The CDR3 protein is CASRSLGTPNTGELFF. CDR3 DNA: TGTGCCAGCAGAAGTCTCGGGACGCCGAACACCGGGGAGCTGTTTTTT.

This clone has a count of ten or more. The rearrangement links TRBV18 to TRBJ2-7; TRBD2 aligns across 13 bases. Germline assignment: CDR1 KGHSH and CDR2 LQKENI. V lost 4 bases and J lost 2; bases outside the gene matches: 17. The CDR3 runs to 20 residues. This CDR3 is CASSLKGGSGLAGPTYEQYF. In DNA form, the CDR3 reads TGTGCCAGCTCACTCAAAGGGGGGTCGGGACTAGCGGGACCTACCTACGAGCAGTACTTC.

The sample holds a few counts of this clone. A junction end diverges from the germline sequence, so it may reflect a read error. The gene calls are TRBV6-2 or TRBV6-3 and TRBJ2-2; the D gene could be TRBD1 or TRBD2 (5 bases each). The CDR3 length is 17 residues. CDR1 MNHEY and CDR2 SVGEGT come from the germline V gene. CDR3 sequence reads: CAGSPPGHLTPTGEPFF. The CDR3, as DNA: TGTGCCGGCTCGCCCCCTGGACATCTCACGCCCACCGGGGAGCCGTTTTTT.

The sample holds many counts of this clone. This chain uses TRBV6-1 with TRBJ2-1, with D perhaps TRBD1 or TRBD2 (5 bases each). This CDR3 has 12 residues. V was trimmed by 5 bases and J by 10 bases, leaving 12 bases between them. Germline-derived CDR1 and CDR2 are MNHNS and SASEGT. In nucleotides, the CDR3 is TGTGCCAGCAGTACCCCCGGGGCCGAGCAGTTCTTC. It encodes CASSTPGAEQFF.

This clone was seen repeatedly, ten times or more. The chain is built from TRBV5-1 and TRBJ2-2; no reliable D call. In germline, CDR1 is SGHRS, CDR2 YFSETQ. V was clipped by 0 bases and J by 4 bases, with 7 bases between them. This CDR3 has 14 residues. CDR3 sequence (DNA): TGCGCCAGCAGCTTGGTCGAACTCACCGGGGAGCTGTTTTTT. It translates to CASSLVELTGELFF.

This clone has ten or more counts. The rearrangement uses TRBV29-1 and TRBJ1-2; TRBD1 matches 8 bases. The CDR3 has 14 residues. CDR1 and CDR2 (germline): SQVTM, ANQGSEA. The ends lost 1 base at V and 8 bases at J; junction bases unmatched: 9. The CDR3 spells CSVEAHQGAGGYTF. Here the CDR3 DNA reads TGCAGCGTTGAAGCCCATCAGGGGGCGGGCGGCTACACCTTC.

This clone appeared many times. A much larger clone lies one base from this, so it may be a read error. The chain uses TRBV6-5 and TRBJ2-2; unclear D gene. Looked up from germline, CDR1 is MNHEY and CDR2 is SVGAGI. The V and J ends lost 0 bases and 6 bases respectively, with 8 bases between them. This CDR3 spans 14 amino acids. The CDR3 is CASSYSRGPGELFF. CDR3 DNA sequence: TGTGCCAGCAGTTACTCGAGAGGACCCGGGGAGCTGTTTTTT.

This clone was recorded at least ten times. The CDR3 region has the DNA TGTGCCAGCAGTTACTTCCGGGGGGCAGGTACAGATACGCAGTATTTT. This codes for CASSYFRGAGTDTQYF. This sequence joins TRBV6-2 or TRBV6-3 and TRBJ2-3, with a tentative D call TRBD2 (7 bases). The CDR3 is made up of 16 amino acids. Trimming shortened V by 1 base and J by 3 bases, and 14 bases separated the two germline ends. Germline CDR1 reads MNHEY; CDR2 reads SVGEGT.

This clone was seen repeatedly, ten times or more. The V and J genes are TRBV5-1 and TRBJ1-1; the D gene is possibly TRBD1 (6 bases). Trimming removed 4 bases at V and 1 base at J, with 11 bases between. Germline-derived CDR1 and CDR2 are SGHRS and YFSETQ. There are 14 residues in the CDR3. The CDR3 DNA is TGCGCCAGCAGCAACGGACAGCCGAACACTGAAGCTTTCTTT. Translation gives CASSNGQPNTEAFF.

The chain employs TRBV12-3 or TRBV12-4 and TRBJ1-1, with D unresolved. V lost 1 base to trimming and J lost 3 bases, with 12 bases between them. The CDR3 is made up of 15 amino acids. CDR3 loop: CASSLVQVFDTEAFF. CDR3 DNA sequence: TGTGCCAGCAGTTTAGTGCAGGTGTTTGACACTGAAGCTTTCTTT.